This T cell receptor beta chain is drawn from a study of OX40 agonist ivuxolimab in advanced cancers. Points from the study as a whole: Certain nonresponding patients likewise had low normalized T-cell clonal expansion. CD8+ T cells averaged more expanded clones than CD4+.

A note on this clone: Its antigen is unidentified.

Some clones are missing from TCRdb's copy, which holds only in-frame ones; the method was immunoSEQ multiplex PCR. The sample shows 55,000 to 90,000 clones, more than 80% of them seen only once. V gave up 7 bases and J gave up 7 bases, with 16 bases separating them. Germline loops: CDR1 MNHEY, CDR2 SVGAGI. The CDR3 sequence is 14 residues long. Baseline, cycle 4 day 1, and cycle 7 day 1 were the blood sampling points. The sample consisted of CD4+ or CD8+ T cells sorted from blood, taken in a trial of the OX40 agonist ivuxolimab. This receptor was taken from an adult with an advanced solid tumor such as melanoma, head and neck, liver or kidney cancer. The V gene is TRBV6-5, the J gene TRBJ1-4, with D possibly TRBD1 on 6 matching bases. The CDR3 spells CASTPTGTPEKLFF. The CDR3 DNA reads as TGTGCCAGCACGCCGACCGGGACACCTGAAAAACTGTTTTTT.